A selection of T cell receptor beta chains follows, all from one sample in a study of shared clonotypes between healthy human individuals. Profiling relied on immunoSEQ multiplex PCR, and the TCRdb table lists in-frame clones only, not all of them. The repertoire includes over a million clones, over 95% of them detected once, and over 1% sits in the top ten. The material sequenced was naive CD4+ T cells sorted from blood. The receptors come from a man younger than 40 in good health. Each CDR3 is given with its conserved first and last residue. The order of the fields is J gene, clone size, V gene, D gene, CDR3 protein, CDR3 DNA. The D gene is left open where the match is weak. Rows may omit the clone size; those that give it use once, few, many or a size class.

j_gene: TRBJ2-7
abundance: once
v_gene: TRBV11-3
d_gene: .
CDR3aa: CASSFNRYEQYF
CDR3nt: TGTGCCAGCAGCTTTAACAGATACGAGCAGTACTTC

j_gene: TRBJ2-7
abundance: .
v_gene: TRBV13
d_gene: .
CDR3aa: CASSPWARAAYEQYF
CDR3nt: TGTGCCAGCAGCCCCTGGGCCAGAGCGGCCTACGAGCAGTACTTC

j_gene: TRBJ1-4
abundance: .
v_gene: TRBV28
d_gene: TRBD1
CDR3aa: CASSRGTVVINEKLFF
CDR3nt: TGTGCCAGCAGCCGAGGGACAGTAGTTATTAATGAAAAACTGTTTTTT

j_gene: TRBJ2-7
abundance: .
v_gene: TRBV7-2
d_gene: TRBD1
CDR3aa: CASSIGTASYEQYF
CDR3nt: TGTGCCAGCAGCATCGGGACAGCCAGCTACGAGCAGTACTTC

j_gene: TRBJ1-1
abundance: .
v_gene: TRBV15
d_gene: .
CDR3aa: CATSRATEAFF
CDR3nt: TGTGCCACCAGCAGAGCAACTGAAGCTTTCTTT

j_gene: TRBJ2-6
abundance: .
v_gene: TRBV6-5
d_gene: .
CDR3aa: CASRVSGANVLTF
CDR3nt: TGTGCCAGCAGGGTTTCTGGGGCCAACGTCCTGACTTTC

j_gene: TRBJ2-1
abundance: .
v_gene: TRBV5-1
d_gene: .
CDR3aa: CASSLDSNGLSYNEQFF
CDR3nt: TGCGCCAGCAGCTTGGATTCGAACGGACTGTCATACAATGAGCAGTTCTTC

j_gene: TRBJ2-5
abundance: .
v_gene: TRBV15
d_gene: .
CDR3aa: CATSRDLETQYF
CDR3nt: TGTGCCACCAGCAGAGATCTGGAGACCCAGTACTTC

j_gene: TRBJ2-2
abundance: .
v_gene: TRBV18
d_gene: TRBD2
CDR3aa: CASLLADLTGELFF
CDR3nt: TGTGCCAGCTTGCTAGCGGACCTCACCGGGGAGCTGTTTTTT

j_gene: TRBJ2-5
abundance: .
v_gene: TRBV5-4
d_gene: .
CDR3aa: CASSTGAQETQYF
CDR3nt: TGTGCCAGCAGCACCGGGGCACAAGAGACCCAGTACTTC

j_gene: TRBJ2-1
abundance: once
v_gene: TRBV13
d_gene: .
CDR3aa: CASSFRRNEQFF
CDR3nt: TGTGCCAGCAGCTTCCGGCGGAATGAGCAGTTCTTC

j_gene: TRBJ2-7
abundance: .
v_gene: TRBV5-5
d_gene: TRBD2
CDR3aa: CASSLGTSGYFTYEQYF
CDR3nt: TGTGCCAGCAGCTTGGGTACTAGCGGGTATTTTACCTACGAGCAGTACTTC

j_gene: TRBJ2-1
abundance: .
v_gene: TRBV5-1
d_gene: .
CDR3aa: CASSNSDAGVNEQFF
CDR3nt: TGCGCCAGCAGCAACAGCGACGCCGGCGTCAATGAGCAGTTCTTC

j_gene: TRBJ2-3
abundance: .
v_gene: TRBV7-3
d_gene: TRBD2
CDR3aa: CASSRTGLAGGPASTDTQYF
CDR3nt: TGTGCCAGCAGCCGGACAGGACTAGCGGGAGGGCCGGCGAGCACAGATACGCAGTATTTT

j_gene: TRBJ2-3
abundance: .
v_gene: TRBV5-1
d_gene: .
CDR3aa: CASSLRLATGSDTQYF
CDR3nt: TGCGCCAGCAGCTTGCGGCTAGCTACCGGTTCAGATACGCAGTATTTT

j_gene: TRBJ2-3
abundance: .
v_gene: TRBV2
d_gene: .
CDR3aa: CASSSVTSTDTQYF
CDR3nt: TGTGCCAGCAGTAGCGTAACTAGCACAGATACGCAGTATTTT

j_gene: TRBJ1-1
abundance: once
v_gene: TRBV15
d_gene: .
CDR3aa: CATSRDSQEAFF
CDR3nt: TGTGCCACCAGCAGAGATTCTCAAGAAGCTTTCTTT

j_gene: TRBJ2-5
abundance: .
v_gene: TRBV5-1
d_gene: .
CDR3aa: CATSIQETQYF
CDR3nt: TGCGCCACATCCATTCAAGAGACCCAGTACTTC

j_gene: TRBJ2-7
abundance: .
v_gene: TRBV15
d_gene: TRBD1
CDR3aa: CATSRGTGDAYEQYF
CDR3nt: TGTGCCACCAGCAGAGGGACAGGGGACGCCTACGAGCAGTACTTC

j_gene: TRBJ1-1
abundance: many
v_gene: TRBV29-1
d_gene: TRBD1
CDR3aa: CSVGQGSDTEAFF
CDR3nt: TGCAGCGTCGGACAGGGGTCTGACACTGAAGCTTTCTTT